These 15 T cell receptor beta chains share one sample of origin, sequenced in a study of shared clonotypes between healthy human individuals. Clones were sequenced by immunoSEQ multiplex PCR, and TCRdb holds only the in-frame ones, with some missing. Among about 92,000 clones listed, approximately 75% were seen once. Sequencing was done on a sample of memory CD8+ T cells sorted from blood. Specified subset: CD45RO+ cells pooled with CCR7-negative TemRA cells. Receptor source: a young man in good health.

This clone was seen only once. The chain joins TRBV5-6 to TRBJ2-5; 7 positions agree with TRBD1. The germline V gene encodes CDR1 SGHDT and CDR2 YYEEEE. There are 14 residues in the CDR3. V was clipped by 2 bases and J by 4 bases; unmatched bases: 5. The CDR3 bases are TGTGCCAGCAGCTTAGCAGGGGGAAGAGAGACCCAGTACTTC. It translates to CASSLAGGRETQYF.

V and J are TRBV10-3 and TRBJ2-1; D ambiguous. Looked up from germline, CDR1 is ENHRY and CDR2 is SYGVKD. This CDR3 is built from 13 residues. V was shortened by 3 bases and J by 12 bases, with 15 bases between the two germline ends. CDR3 nucleotides: TGTGCCATCAGTGATCTGGACCGGCTTAGGCAGTTCTTC. It translates to CAISDLDRLRQFF.

Turning to this clone: The sample carries other DNA sequences with the same CDR3. In DNA, the CDR3 is TGTGCCAGCAGCGTAGGGACAGGCGTTTACGAGCAGTACTTC. Protein sequence: CASSVGTGVYEQYF. This sequence joins TRBV9 and TRBJ2-7; 7 bases fit TRBD1. Germline V gives CDR1 SGDLS, CDR2 YYNGEE. This CDR3 contains 14 residues. The V segment lost 0 bases and the J segment 4 bases; nucleotides outside the gene matches: 4.

The V and J genes are TRBV28 and TRBJ2-1, with D possibly TRBD2 on 6 matching bases. V lost 6 bases and J 11 bases, leaving 14 bases between the germline ends. Germline CDR1 MDHEN, CDR2 SYDVKM. This CDR3 has 12 residues. The CDR3 reads CASRGLVNKQFF. DNA for the CDR3: TGTGCCAGCAGGGGACTCGTTAATAAGCAGTTCTTC.

This clone was seen just once. V is TRBV7-8 and J is TRBJ2-2, with TRBD2 matching over 7 bases. The CDR3 is made up of 15 amino acids. From germline, CDR1 is SGHVS and CDR2 FQNEAQ. V shed 2 bases and J 5 bases; nucleotides not matched to a gene: 5. CDR3 in amino acids: CASSLFARGTGELFF. CDR3 nucleotides: TGTGCCAGCAGCTTATTCGCGCGGGGGACCGGGGAGCTGTTTTTT.

This clone was seen only a few times. The genes are TRBV11-3 and TRBJ2-1; a weak D match, TRBD1 (6 bases). CDR3 length: 13 residues. Germline values: CDR1 SGHNT, CDR2 YENEEA. V was pared by 5 bases and J by 6 bases, with 11 bases between. CDR3 sequence: CASSTGYSNEQFF. CDR3 nucleotide sequence: TGTGCCAGCAGCACAGGGTACAGCAATGAGCAGTTCTTC.

The chain uses TRBV29-1 and TRBJ1-2; 9 nucleotides agree with TRBD1. The V segment lost 2 bases and the J segment 4 bases; nucleotides outside the gene matches: 5. CDR3 length: 14 residues. Germline V gives CDR1 SQVTM, CDR2 ANQGSEA. CDR3 nucleotide sequence: TGCAGCGTTGAACCGGACAGGGGATTCTATGGCTACACCTTC. This sequence encodes CSVEPDRGFYGYTF.

This chain links TRBV30 with TRBJ2-7; TRBD2 is a possible D gene (5 bases). This CDR3 has 12 amino acids. The V gene lost 2 bases and the J gene lost 3 bases, with 8 bases spanning the gap. CDR1 and CDR2 (germline): GTSNPN, SVGIG (reference sequence). CDR3 DNA sequence: TGTGCCTGGAGTCCCGGACTCTACGAGCAGTACTTC. This codes for CAWSPGLYEQYF.

This sequence joins TRBV11-2 and TRBJ2-7; D is undetermined. This CDR3 has 14 residues. V was shortened by 5 bases and J by 2 bases, with 13 bases between the two germline ends. Germline CDR1 is SGHAT and CDR2 is FQNNGV. CDR3 residues: CASSRGPDAYEQYF. The CDR3, as DNA: TGTGCCAGCAGCCGCGGACCGGACGCCTACGAGCAGTACTTC.

This clone was observed a handful of times. The chain is built from TRBV5-6 and TRBJ2-7; D not certain. From germline, CDR1 is SGHDT and CDR2 YYEEEE. V was trimmed by 4 bases and J by 5 bases, leaving 16 bases between them. This CDR3 is built from 14 residues. In DNA, the CDR3 is TGTGCCAGCAGCCCCAAAGTGTACAGCCACGAGCAGTACTTC. Its translation is CASSPKVYSHEQYF.

This sequence joins TRBV25-1 and TRBJ2-2; 9 positions agree with TRBD1. Unmatched junction bases numbered 15, after V lost 8 bases and J lost 5 bases. The germline V gene has CDR1 MGHDK and CDR2 SYGVNS. The CDR3 extends over 17 amino acids. The CDR3 sequence: CASGLERGQGGTGELFF. The DNA of the CDR3 is TGTGCCAGCGGATTGGAGAGGGGACAGGGAGGAACCGGGGAGCTGTTTTTT.

This clone was counted ten times or more. This chain joins TRBV19 and TRBJ1-1, with a weak D call TRBD1 (6 bases). The CDR3 is made up of 15 amino acids. The germline CDR1 and CDR2 sequences are LNHDA and SQIVND (reference sequence). V was trimmed by 2 bases and J by 6 bases, leaving 16 bases between them. The CDR3 DNA is TGTGCCAGTAGTATAACCGCCCTGGGGGGGCCTGAAGCTTTCTTT. Translation: CASSITALGGPEAFF.

This clone was seen a handful of times. The rearrangement links TRBV28 to TRBJ2-7, with TRBD2 matching over 12 bases. Per germline, CDR1 MDHEN and CDR2 SYDVKM. The CDR3 runs 16 residues. V lost 5 bases, J lost 2 bases, and 7 bases stayed unmatched. The CDR3, as DNA: TGTGCCAGCAGTCCCGTGACTAGCGGGAGAACCTACGAGCAGTACTTC. The encoded protein is CASSPVTSGRTYEQYF.

A word on this clone: A far larger clone is only one base removed, so a read error is likely. The V and J genes are TRBV28 and TRBJ2-7, with D possibly called TRBD1 or TRBD2 (6 bases each). Germline lookup yields CDR1 MDHEN and CDR2 SYDVKM. The CDR3 is 13 amino acids. The CDR3 nucleotides read TGTGTCAGCAGCCTTATCGGGGGCGACGAGCAGTACTTC. Its translation: CVSSLIGGDEQYF.

The chain combines TRBV5-5 with TRBJ2-3; 7 nucleotides align to TRBD2. The CDR3 consists of 15 residues. The junction had 3 bases not matched to a gene; V was cut back by 0 bases and J by 2 bases. Germline-derived CDR1 and CDR2 are SGHKS and YYEKEE (reference sequence). CDR3 DNA: TGTGCCAGCAGCTTGGGCGGGGGAGACACAGATACGCAGTATTTT. Translated: CASSLGGGDTDTQYF.